This T cell receptor beta chain was documented in a study of blood T cell repertoires in COVID-19. The CDR3 runs to 14 residues. Per germline, CDR1 KGHSH and CDR2 LQKENI. The J segment lost 4 bases and the V segment lost 4 bases, leaving 3 bases of the junction unmatched. Here immunoSEQ multiplex PCR was the method, and the copy in TCRdb shows in-frame clones only, minus some. Counted here are about 75,000 clones, roughly 70% occurring once; the ten biggest clones make up around 2.6%. Sequencing was done on a sample of peripheral blood. The chain links TRBV18 to TRBJ1-3; 8 bases line up with TRBD1. The sequence came from a human donor with acute or convalescent COVID-19. The donor label of this sample is uncertain. The chain's CDR3 is CASSLGQAGNTIYF. CDR3 DNA: TGTGCCAGCTCACTGGGACAGGCAGGAAACACCATATATTTT.